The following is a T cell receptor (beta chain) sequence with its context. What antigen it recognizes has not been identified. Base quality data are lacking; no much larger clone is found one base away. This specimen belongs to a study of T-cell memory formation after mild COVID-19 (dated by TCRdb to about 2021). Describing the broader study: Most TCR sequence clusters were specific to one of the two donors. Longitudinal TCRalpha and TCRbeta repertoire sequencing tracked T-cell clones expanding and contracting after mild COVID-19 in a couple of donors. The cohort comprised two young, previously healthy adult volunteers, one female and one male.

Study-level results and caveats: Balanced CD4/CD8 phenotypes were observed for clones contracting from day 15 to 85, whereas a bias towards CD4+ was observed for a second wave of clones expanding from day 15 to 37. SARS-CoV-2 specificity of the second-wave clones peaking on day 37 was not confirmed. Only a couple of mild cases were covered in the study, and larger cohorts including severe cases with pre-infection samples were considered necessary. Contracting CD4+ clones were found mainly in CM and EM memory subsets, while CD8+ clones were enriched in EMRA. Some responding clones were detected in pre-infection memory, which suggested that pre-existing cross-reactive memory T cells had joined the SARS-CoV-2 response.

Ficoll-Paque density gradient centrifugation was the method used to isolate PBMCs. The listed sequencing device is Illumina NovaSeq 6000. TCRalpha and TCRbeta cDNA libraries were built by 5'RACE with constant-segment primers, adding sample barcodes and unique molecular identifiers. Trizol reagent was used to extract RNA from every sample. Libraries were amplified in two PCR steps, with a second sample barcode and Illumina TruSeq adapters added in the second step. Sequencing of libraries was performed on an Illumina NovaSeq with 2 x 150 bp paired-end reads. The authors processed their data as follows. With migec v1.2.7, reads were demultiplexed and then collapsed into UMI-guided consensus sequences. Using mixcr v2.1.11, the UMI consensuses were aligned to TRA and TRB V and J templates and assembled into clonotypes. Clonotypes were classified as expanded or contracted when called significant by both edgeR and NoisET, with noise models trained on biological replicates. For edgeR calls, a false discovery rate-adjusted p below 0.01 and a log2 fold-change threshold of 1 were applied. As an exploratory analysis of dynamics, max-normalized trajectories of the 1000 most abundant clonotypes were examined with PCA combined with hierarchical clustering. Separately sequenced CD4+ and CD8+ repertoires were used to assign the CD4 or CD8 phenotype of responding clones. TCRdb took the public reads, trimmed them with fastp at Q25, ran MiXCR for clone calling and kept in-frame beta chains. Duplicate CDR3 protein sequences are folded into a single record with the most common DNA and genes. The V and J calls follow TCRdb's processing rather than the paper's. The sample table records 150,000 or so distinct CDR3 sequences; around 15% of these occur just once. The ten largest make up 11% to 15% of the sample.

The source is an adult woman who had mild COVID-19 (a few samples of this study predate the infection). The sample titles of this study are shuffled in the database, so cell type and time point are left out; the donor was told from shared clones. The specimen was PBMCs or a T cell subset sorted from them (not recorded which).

The CDR3 protein sequence reads: CSVEGLAGVGYEQYF. The nucleotide sequence reads TGCAGCGTTGAAGGGCTAGCGGGAGTCGGGTACGAGCAGTACTTC. The V and J segments used are TRBV29-1 and TRBJ2-7; 10 bases in between match TRBD2. Spanning cysteine to phenylalanine, the CDR3 consists of 15 amino acids. The CDR3 DNA has 45 bases and is translated from base 1. Trimming takes 1 base off V and 4 bases off J; junction bases not matched to a gene: 7. CDR1 and CDR2 are read off the germline V gene as SQVTM and ANQGSEA.